These 4 T cell receptor beta chains were sequenced from one sample in a study of blood T cell repertoires in COVID-19. TCRdb keeps only in-frame clones here, not all; method: immunoSEQ multiplex PCR. This table holds 200,000 to 300,000 clones, 88% found once. Sequencing used peripheral blood. These receptors all come from a woman aged 40 to 50 who had recovered from COVID-19.

The chain joins TRBV15 to TRBJ1-5; 9 bases align to TRBD1. CDR1 and CDR2 (germline): LNHNV, YYDKDF (reference sequence). After removal of 2 bases from V and 0 bases from J, the junction contained 17 bases not matched to a gene. The CDR3 has 21 residues. The DNA for the CDR3 is TGTGCCACCAGCAGATCCGGGGGGGCGGGACAGGGAGGTTATAGCAATCAGCCCCAGCATTTT. Translating gives CATSRSGGAGQGGYSNQPQHF.

The rearrangement uses TRBV5-4 and TRBJ2-3; TRBD2 matches at 11 bases. The CDR3 is 15 residues long. Germline CDR1 reads SGHNT; CDR2 reads YYREEE (reference sequence). V lost 3 bases to trimming and J lost 9 bases; unmatched junction nucleotides: 9. The CDR3 nucleotides read TGTGCCAGCAGCTACGGGACTAGCGGCCCGATCACGCAGTATTTT. Protein sequence: CASSYGTSGPITQYF.

This chain links TRBV7-2 with TRBJ1-2; 7 positions match TRBD1. Per germline, CDR1 SGHTA and CDR2 FQGNSA. CDR3 size: 15 residues. The J segment lost 0 bases and the V segment lost 4 bases, leaving 5 bases of the junction unmatched. The CDR3 protein is CASSSPDRPNYGYTF. In DNA, the CDR3 is TGTGCCAGCAGCTCTCCGGACAGGCCTAACTATGGCTACACCTTC.

The chain uses TRBV5-1 and TRBJ2-5, with 8 bases fitting TRBD2. Germline trimming cut 3 bases from V and 6 bases from J; bases unmatched to any gene: 4. CDR3 length: 13 residues. Germline V gene lookup returns CDR1 SGHRS and CDR2 YFSETQ. CDR3 in amino acids: CASSSGGGQTQYF. The CDR3 DNA reads as TGCGCCAGCAGCTCCGGGGGGGGGCAGACCCAGTACTTC.